This is a list of T cell receptor beta chains from one sample in a study of graft-versus-host responses after intestinal transplantation. These TCRs' antigens remain unknown. The repertoire was sequenced with immunoSEQ multiplex PCR; TCRdb's copy has only in-frame clones and lacks some. There are about 86,000 clones in the sample; around 90% occur only once, and 0.28% lies in the top ten. This specimen consisted of unstimulated CD4+ T cells sorted from spleen or lymph node cells, obtained before transplant. These receptors were taken from a human donor who was the organ donor for an intestinal transplant. The CDR3 runs from the conserved cysteine through the conserved F or W. The order of the fields is clone size, V gene, D gene, J gene, CDR3 protein, CDR3 DNA. The D gene is left open where the match is weak. Only some rows state a clone size, as once, few, many or a class for expanded clones.

>NA|TRBV5-4|NA|TRBJ2-5
CASTAGTRGETQYF
TGTGCCAGCACAGCCGGGACCCGGGGGGAGACCCAGTACTTC
>NA|TRBV6-6|NA|TRBJ2-5
CASSYSSKSQETQYF
TGTGCCAGCAGTTACTCTTCCAAATCCCAAGAGACCCAGTACTTC
>once|TRBV9|TRBD1|TRBJ1-1
CASSVAGQGTNTEAFF
TGTGCCAGCAGCGTAGCGGGACAGGGAACGAACACTGAAGCTTTCTTT
>NA|TRBV10-3|NA|TRBJ1-1
CAISDGTPEAFF
TGTGCCATCAGTGACGGGACACCTGAAGCTTTCTTT
>NA|TRBV5-1|TRBD2|TRBJ2-1
CASSLAAGGIREQFF
TGCGCCAGCAGCTTGGCGGCGGGAGGGATTCGTGAGCAGTTCTTC
>NA|TRBV7-9|TRBD1|TRBJ1-5
CASSLTGGNQPQHF
TGTGCCAGCAGCCTGACAGGGGGCAATCAGCCCCAGCATTTT
>NA|TRBV11-2|TRBD1|TRBJ1-2
CASSLVFTRRQGLGEGYTF
TGTGCCAGCAGCTTGGTTTTCACCCGTAGACAGGGGCTAGGTGAGGGCTACACCTTC
>NA|TRBV6-6|NA|TRBJ2-5
CASSYAGSGETQYF
TGTGCCAGCAGTTACGCAGGTAGTGGAGAGACCCAGTACTTC
>once|TRBV5-4|TRBD2|TRBJ2-1
CASSLRTLAGGANEQFF
TGTGCCAGCAGCTTGCGAACACTAGCGGGAGGGGCCAATGAGCAGTTCTTC
>NA|TRBV28|NA|TRBJ1-2
CASSFGDKRGYTF
TGTGCCAGCAGTTTCGGGGACAAACGGGGCTACACCTTC
>NA|TRBV5-4|TRBD1|TRBJ1-4
CASSLAGRGNEKLFF
TGTGCCAGCAGCTTGGCCGGCAGGGGGAATGAAAAACTGTTTTTT
>NA|TRBV21-1|NA|TRBJ2-3
CASPREPGTDTQYF
TGTGCCAGTCCCCGGGAGCCGGGGACAGATACGCAGTATTTT
>NA|TRBV4-1|NA|TRBJ1-2
CASSKVTDRVYGYTF
TGCGCCAGCAGCAAAGTCACGGACAGAGTCTATGGCTACACCTTC
>NA|TRBV15|TRBD1|TRBJ1-5
CATSRLRGQGNQPQHF
TGTGCCACCAGCAGGCTCCGGGGACAGGGGAATCAGCCCCAGCATTTT
>NA|TRBV19|TRBD2|TRBJ2-1
CASSPRGGLAGEEQFF
TGTGCCAGTAGTCCCAGGGGAGGACTAGCGGGAGAAGAGCAGTTCTTC
>NA|TRBV2|TRBD2|TRBJ2-5
CASWLAGVGTQYF
TGTGCCAGCTGGCTAGCGGGGGTCGGAACCCAGTACTTC
>NA|TRBV7-8|NA|TRBJ2-7
CASSLRGSPYEQYF
TGTGCCAGCAGCTTACGGGGGTCACCTTACGAGCAGTACTTC
>few|TRBV5-5|NA|TRBJ2-5
CASSLYVGQETQYF
TGTGCCAGCAGTCTTTATGTCGGGCAAGAGACCCAGTACTTC
>NA|TRBV5-6|NA|TRBJ1-6
CASRGQENSPLHF
TGTGCCAGCAGGGGCCAAGAGAATTCACCCCTCCACTTT
>NA|TRBV7-2|NA|TRBJ2-1
CASSLVSAFGAYNEQFF
TGTGCCAGCAGCTTAGTTTCGGCCTTCGGGGCCTACAATGAGCAGTTCTTC
>NA|TRBV5-1|TRBD2|TRBJ2-7
CASSLGHGGFYEQYF
TGCGCCAGCAGCTTGGGGCACGGGGGGTTCTACGAGCAGTACTTC
>few|TRBV2|TRBD2|TRBJ2-2
CASSVLAGGGTGELFF
TGTGCCAGCAGCGTTTTAGCGGGTGGGGGCACCGGGGAGCTGTTTTTT
>once|TRBV5-6|NA|TRBJ1-1
CASSLVRGAGSNTEAFF
TGTGCCAGCAGCTTGGTTCGGGGGGCGGGTTCGAACACTGAAGCTTTCTTT
>NA|TRBV28|TRBD2|TRBJ2-7
CASSSIQREWYEQYF
TGTGCCAGCAGTTCGATCCAGCGGGAATGGTACGAGCAGTACTTC
>NA|TRBV4-1|TRBD1|TRBJ2-7
CASSLTSGTANYEQYF
TGCGCCAGCAGCCTGACCTCCGGGACAGCCAACTACGAGCAGTACTTC
>NA|TRBV7-7|NA|TRBJ2-1
CASSPSLAGASYNEQFF
TGTGCTAGCAGCCCCTCTTTGGCGGGGGCTTCCTACAATGAGCAGTTCTTC
>NA|TRBV19|NA|TRBJ1-5
CASSIGPDHSNQPQHF
TGTGCCAGTAGTATTGGGCCAGATCATAGCAATCAGCCCCAGCATTTT
>NA|TRBV18|TRBD2|TRBJ2-6
CASSMLAGNGGANVLTF
TGTGCCAGCTCAATGCTAGCGGGAAATGGTGGGGCCAACGTCCTGACTTTC
>NA|TRBV9|NA|TRBJ2-7
CASSVAVPGHRVYEQYF
TGTGCCAGCAGCGTGGCAGTTCCGGGACATAGAGTCTACGAGCAGTACTTC
>NA|TRBV30|TRBD1|TRBJ1-2
CAGQAGGRGYGYTF
TGTGCCGGACAGGCCGGGGGTCGTGGCTATGGCTACACCTTC